One and the same sample provided the 17 T cell receptor beta chains below, sequenced in a study of T cells after yellow fever vaccination. MiXCR was run by TCRdb on the 5' RACE reads, yielding one entry per CDR3 protein. In the table there are around 610,000 distinct CDR3 sequences, roughly 12% of which are singletons. The sample in question was PBMCs, obtained on the day of the yellow fever booster vaccination. The receptor set was obtained from a young man who received the YFV17D yellow fever vaccine.

In its sample, this clonotype was seen many times. The CDR3 nucleotides are TGTGCCAGCAGGAGGATGGACAGAAGTTACGAGCAGTACTTC. Protein product: CASRRMDRSYEQYF. The V gene is TRBV28, the J gene TRBJ2-7, with D perhaps TRBD1 (6 bases). The CDR3 extends over 14 amino acids. Germline V gene lookup returns CDR1 MDHEN and CDR2 SYDVKM. V shed 6 bases and J shed 4 bases, with 16 bases lying between them.

The table lists this clonotype with a few counts. The rearrangement joins TRBV20-1 to TRBJ2-1; 7 positions agree with TRBD1. CDR3 length: 16 amino acids. V shed 6 bases and J 6 bases; nucleotides not matched to a gene: 17. Germline-derived CDR1 and CDR2 are DFQATT and SNEGSKA (reference sequence). In DNA form, the CDR3 reads TGCAGTGCCCTCTCCTCCACCCGGGACAGCGTCAATGAGCAGTTCTTC. As protein: CSALSSTRDSVNEQFF.

This clonotype was found a few times. This chain joins TRBV20-1 and TRBJ2-1; 12 bases map to TRBD2. V lost 1 base and J lost 9; bases outside the gene matches: 4. Germline CDR1 and CDR2: DFQATT and SNEGSKA (reference sequence). The CDR3 is made up of 14 amino acids. The CDR3, as DNA: TGCAGTGCTAGAGGACTAGCGGGAGTAAGTGAGCAGTTCTTC. It yields the protein CSARGLAGVSEQFF.

The chain combines TRBV20-1 with TRBJ1-1; tentative D call: TRBD1 (6 bases). CDR3 length: 13 amino acids. Trimming cost V 5 bases and J 4 bases, with 14 bases left between them. Germline loops: CDR1 DFQATT, CDR2 SNEGSKA (reference sequence). The CDR3 here is CSAPDRSGTEAFF. CDR3 sequence (DNA): TGCAGTGCTCCAGACAGGAGCGGCACTGAAGCTTTCTTT.

The V and J genes are TRBV28 and TRBJ1-5; 9 bases are shared with TRBD1. With V trimmed by 6 bases and J by 1 base, 16 bases remained unmatched. This CDR3 has 19 amino acids. The germline gives CDR1 MDHEN, CDR2 SYDVKM. The CDR3 sequence: CASRMILTGGGGSNQPQHF. The CDR3 DNA is TGTGCCAGCAGAATGATACTGACAGGGGGAGGTGGGAGCAATCAGCCCCAGCATTTT.

This clonotype was recorded at least ten times. J is TRBJ2-2 and V is TRBV5-1, with TRBD2 matching over 10 bases. J was trimmed by 5 bases and V by 7 bases; bases with no gene match: 8. The CDR3 spans 15 residues. Germline V gives CDR1 SGHRS, CDR2 YFSETQ. CDR3 in DNA: TGCGCCAGCTGCCCAGGACTAGCGGAAACCGGGGAGCTGTTTTTT. It yields the protein CASCPGLAETGELFF.

This clonotype came up a few times. This sequence joins TRBV20-1 and TRBJ2-1, with D tentatively TRBD2 (6 bases). The CDR3 spans 13 residues. Between the trimmed V and J ends, which lost 1 base and 6 bases, there was a span of 10 bases. Per germline, CDR1 DFQATT and CDR2 SNEGSKA (reference sequence). The CDR3 is CSARVPAGNEQFF. The DNA for the CDR3 is TGCAGTGCTAGAGTCCCAGCGGGCAATGAGCAGTTCTTC.

The genes are TRBV7-2 and TRBJ2-7; 10 nucleotides line up with TRBD1. CDR1 SGHTA and CDR2 FQGNSA come from the germline V gene. This CDR3 has 16 residues. Trimming cost V 3 bases and J 4 bases; bases outside gene matches: 9. The CDR3 region is CASSFTPGTGDYEQYF. In DNA, the CDR3 is TGTGCCAGCAGCTTCACTCCCGGGACAGGGGATTACGAGCAGTACTTC.

This clonotype was detected only a few times. The chain has TRBV14 and TRBJ2-1; a weak D match, TRBD2 (6 bases). The CDR3 is 17 residues long. V lost 4 bases to trimming and J lost 1 base, with 17 bases between them. From germline, CDR1 is SGHDN and CDR2 FVKESK. The DNA of the CDR3 is TGTGCCAGCAGCCCTGCGGGGTGGCGGCCGTCCTACAATGAGCAGTTCTTC. This codes for CASSPAGWRPSYNEQFF.

This clonotype was counted between two and nine times. The V gene is TRBV20-1, the J gene TRBJ2-7, with 12 bases identical to TRBD2. Germline CDR1 is DFQATT and CDR2 is SNEGSKA (reference sequence). V shed 6 bases, J shed 5 bases, and the junction held 14 bases outside the gene matches. There are 16 residues in the CDR3. The CDR3 sequence is CSATRLAGAIVDEQYF. In DNA form, the CDR3 reads TGCAGTGCCACCCGACTAGCGGGAGCGATTGTGGACGAGCAGTACTTC.

This clonotype was detected ten times or more. The rearrangement joins TRBV7-7 to TRBJ2-5; D gene unclear. The CDR3 contains 13 residues. Trimming took 2 bases from V and 5 from J, leaving 9 bases between them. Germline V CDR1 and CDR2: SSHAT, FNYEAQ (reference sequence). The CDR3 DNA sequence: TGTGCCAGCAGCTTATCGCTGGCCGAGACCCAGTACTTC. Protein: CASSLSLAETQYF.

The chain couples TRBV7-9 to TRBJ1-1, with TRBD1 identical over 9 bases. The CDR3 is made up of 15 amino acids. V dropped 0 bases and J dropped 7; count of bases not matched to a gene: 6. The germline gives CDR1 SEHNR, CDR2 FQNEAQ (reference sequence). CDR3 bases: TGTGCCAGCAGCTTAGCAGGACAGGGGACGGGTGAAGCTTTCTTT. Its translation is CASSLAGQGTGEAFF.

The chain recombines TRBV20-1 with TRBJ2-7, with 14 bases identical to TRBD2. CDR3 length: 17 residues. J gave up 6 bases and V 3 bases, and 13 bases lay outside the gene matches. In germline, CDR1 is DFQATT, CDR2 SNEGSKA (reference sequence). CDR3 sequence: CSARPVTSGRARGEQYF. DNA of the CDR3: TGCAGTGCTAGGCCCGTGACTAGCGGGAGGGCCAGGGGCGAGCAGTACTTC.

The rearrangement uses TRBV20-1 and TRBJ2-3; no clear D. Trimming stripped 3 bases from V and 4 bases from J, with 8 bases between. In germline, CDR1 is DFQATT, CDR2 SNEGSKA (reference sequence). The CDR3 contains 12 residues. In nucleotides, the CDR3 is TGCAGTGCTAGGACTCCCCCAGATACGCAGTATTTT. Translated, it gives CSARTPPDTQYF.

This clonotype appeared a few times. The rearrangement uses TRBV7-2 and TRBJ2-1; D is ambiguous. The V end was cut by 5 bases, the J end by 0 bases, with 11 bases between. This CDR3 is built from 15 residues. Germline loops: CDR1 SGHTA, CDR2 FQGNSA. The CDR3 nucleotides are TGTGCCAGCAGCCCAGCTGCCAGCTCCTACAATGAGCAGTTCTTC. Encoded protein: CASSPAASSYNEQFF.

The CDR3 coding sequence is TGTGCCAGCAGCCAAGGAGGGGTCGGGGAGCTGTTTTTT. It is translated as CASSQGGVGELFF. The chain couples TRBV3-1 to TRBJ2-2; D may match TRBD1 or TRBD2 (5 bases each). This CDR3 is built from 13 residues. Per the germline V gene, CDR1 is LGHDT and CDR2 is YNNKEL (reference sequence). Between the trimmed V and J ends, which lost 1 base and 7 bases, there was a span of 7 bases.

The chain has TRBV5-1 and TRBJ1-4, with TRBD1 as a possible D gene (6 bases). CDR1 and CDR2 from the germline V gene are SGHRS and YFSETQ. CDR3 length: 14 amino acids. Trimming shortened V by 1 base and J by 8 bases, and 12 bases separated the two germline ends. CDR3 DNA sequence: TGCGCCAGCAGCTTGCAGGGGCTTGGGGAAAAACTGTTTTTT. It is translated as CASSLQGLGEKLFF.